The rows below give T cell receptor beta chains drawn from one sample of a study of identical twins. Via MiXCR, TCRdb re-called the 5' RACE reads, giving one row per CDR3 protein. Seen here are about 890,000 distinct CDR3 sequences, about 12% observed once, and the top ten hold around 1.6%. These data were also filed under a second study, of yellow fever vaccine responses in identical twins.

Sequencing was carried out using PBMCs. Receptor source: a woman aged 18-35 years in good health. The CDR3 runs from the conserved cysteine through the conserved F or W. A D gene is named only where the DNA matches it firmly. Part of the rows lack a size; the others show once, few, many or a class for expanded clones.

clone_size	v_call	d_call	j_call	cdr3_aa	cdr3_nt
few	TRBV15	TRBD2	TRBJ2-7	CATSRHHKSGGISYEQYF	TGTGCCACCAGCAGGCATCACAAGTCGGGAGGCATATCCTACGAGCAGTACTTC
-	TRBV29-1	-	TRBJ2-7	CSVGGLGRTYEQYF	TGCAGCGTCGGAGGGCTAGGGAGAACCTACGAGCAGTACTTC
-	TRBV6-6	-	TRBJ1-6	CASGGQRNSPLHF	TGTGCCAGCGGAGGACAGAGAAATTCACCCCTCCACTTT
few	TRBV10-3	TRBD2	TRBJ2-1	CAISESGTSGHNEQFF	TGTGCCATCAGTGAGTCGGGGACTAGCGGGCACAATGAGCAGTTCTTC
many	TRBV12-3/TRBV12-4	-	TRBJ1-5	CASSPLVSNQPQHF	TGTGCCAGCAGCCCGTTAGTCAGCAATCAGCCCCAGCATTTT
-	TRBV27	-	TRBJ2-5	CASSQSTNRRTQYF	TGTGCCAGCAGTCAATCGACTAACCGGAGGACCCAGTACTTC
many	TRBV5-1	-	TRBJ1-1	CASSLEPNRGAFF	TGCGCCAGCAGCTTGGAGCCCAACCGAGGGGCTTTCTTT
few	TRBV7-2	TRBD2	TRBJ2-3	CASSRFLAGGPLTQYF	TGTGCCAGCAGCCGCTTCTTAGCGGGGGGACCATTGACGCAGTATTTT
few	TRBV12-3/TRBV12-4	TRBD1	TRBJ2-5	CASSSPWDRVQETQYF	TGTGCCAGCAGTTCACCTTGGGACAGGGTACAAGAGACCCAGTACTTC
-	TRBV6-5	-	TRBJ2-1	CASSYSSVGSSYNEQFF	TGTGCCAGCAGTTACTCATCCGTGGGGAGCTCCTACAATGAGCAGTTCTTC
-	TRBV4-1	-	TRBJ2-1	CASSHTGVGPKFF	TGCGCCAGCAGCCACACCGGGGTGGGACCTAAGTTCTTC
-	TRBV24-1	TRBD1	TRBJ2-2	CATRGQDPNTGELFF	TGTGCCACCAGAGGACAGGACCCGAACACCGGGGAGCTGTTTTTT
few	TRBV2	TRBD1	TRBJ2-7	CASSEGQGFSYEQYF	TGTGCCAGCAGTGAAGGACAGGGGTTTTCCTACGAGCAGTACTTC
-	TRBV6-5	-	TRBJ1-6	CASSEYNSPLHF	TGTGCCAGCAGCGAATATAATTCACCCCTCCACTTT
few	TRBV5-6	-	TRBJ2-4	CASSSMELAKNIQYF	TGTGCCAGCAGCTCTATGGAGTTAGCCAAAAACATTCAGTACTTC
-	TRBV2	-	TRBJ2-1	CASSGVLTEGSYNEQFF	TGTGCCAGCAGTGGCGTCCTTACAGAAGGCTCCTACAATGAGCAGTTCTTC
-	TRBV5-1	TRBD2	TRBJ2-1	CASSLAGTSGSGEQFF	TGCGCCAGCAGCTTGGCCGGGACTAGCGGGAGTGGTGAGCAGTTCTTC
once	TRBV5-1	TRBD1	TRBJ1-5	CASSLEVGQGDGVSNQPQHF	TGCGCCAGCAGCTTGGAGGTCGGACAGGGTGACGGGGTTAGCAATCAGCCCCAGCATTTT
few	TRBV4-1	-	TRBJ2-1	CASSQVTDYYKGEQFF	TGCGCCAGCAGCCAAGTGACGGACTACTATAAGGGGGAGCAGTTCTTC
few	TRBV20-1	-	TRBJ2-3	CSARDSTGPGSTDTQYF	TGCAGTGCTAGAGATTCTACGGGGCCGGGTAGCACAGATACGCAGTATTTT
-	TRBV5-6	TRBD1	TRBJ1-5	CASSEQGAIQHF	TGTGCCAGCAGCGAACAGGGGGCGATTCAGCATTTT
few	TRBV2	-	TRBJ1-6	CASRPGTENSPLHF	TGTGCCAGCCGGCCCGGGACGGAAAATTCACCCCTCCACTTT
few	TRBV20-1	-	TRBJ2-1	CSASLQVHNEQFF	TGCAGTGCTAGCTTACAGGTACACAATGAGCAGTTCTTC
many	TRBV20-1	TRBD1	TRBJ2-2	CSARSRTGAIGELFF	TGCAGTGCTAGATCCAGGACAGGGGCAATCGGGGAGCTGTTTTTT
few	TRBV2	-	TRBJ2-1	CASSPLPGAGGNEQFF	TGTGCCAGCAGCCCACTTCCGGGGGCAGGGGGGAATGAGCAGTTCTTC
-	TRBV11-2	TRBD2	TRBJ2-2	CASSPGLAGSLTRELFF	TGTGCCAGCAGCCCGGGACTAGCGGGGAGTCTAACCCGGGAGCTGTTTTTT
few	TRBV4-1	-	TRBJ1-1	CASSPQPGALTEAFF	TGCGCCAGCAGCCCCCAACCAGGGGCGCTTACTGAAGCTTTCTTT
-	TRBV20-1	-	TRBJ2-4	CSASQGLLIYF	TGCAGTGCTAGCCAGGGACTTCTTATCTACTTC
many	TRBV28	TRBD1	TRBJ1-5	CASSSTGGGGQPQHF	TGTGCCAGCAGTTCTACAGGGGGTGGGGGTCAGCCCCAGCATTTT
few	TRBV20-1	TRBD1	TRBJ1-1	CSARDRDRGDQEAFF	TGCAGTGCTAGAGATCGCGACAGGGGGGATCAAGAAGCTTTCTTT
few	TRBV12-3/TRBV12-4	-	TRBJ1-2	CASSLMGWDGYTF	TGTGCCAGCAGTTTGATGGGATGGGATGGCTACACCTTC
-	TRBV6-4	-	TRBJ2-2	CASSDSDRGTGELFF	TGTGCCAGCAGTGACTCTGACAGAGGCACCGGGGAGCTGTTTTTT
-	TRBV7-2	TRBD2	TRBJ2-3	CASSLFLRREADTQYF	TGTGCCAGCAGCTTATTTTTGAGGCGGGAGGCAGATACGCAGTATTTT
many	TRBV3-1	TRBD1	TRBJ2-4	CASSHAQSRTDREVAKNIQYF	TGTGCCAGCAGCCACGCACAAAGCCGGACGGACAGGGAGGTGGCCAAAAACATTCAGTACTTC
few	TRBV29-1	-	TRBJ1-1	CSTRTSDTHTEAFF	TGCAGTACGCGAACCTCCGACACTCACACTGAAGCTTTCTTT
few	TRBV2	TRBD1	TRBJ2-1	CASSKPDRVDEQFF	TGTGCCAGCAGCAAACCGGACAGGGTTGATGAGCAGTTCTTC
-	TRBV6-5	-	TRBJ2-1	CASSYRGDQFF	TGTGCCAGCAGTTATAGGGGAGATCAGTTCTTC
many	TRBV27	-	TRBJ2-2	CASGPTGRKDTGELFF	TGTGCCAGCGGGCCAACGGGACGGAAGGACACCGGGGAGCTGTTTTTT
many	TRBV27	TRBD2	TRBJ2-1	CASSISGRGAGNEQFF	TGTGCCAGCAGTATTAGCGGGAGAGGAGCTGGCAATGAGCAGTTCTTC
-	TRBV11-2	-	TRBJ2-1	CASSLRDKVVF	TGTGCCAGCAGCTTACGGGACAAGGTGGTATTC
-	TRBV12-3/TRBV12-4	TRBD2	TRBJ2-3	CASSPISGRRTDTQYF	TGTGCCAGCAGCCCTATTAGCGGGAGGAGGACAGATACGCAGTATTTT
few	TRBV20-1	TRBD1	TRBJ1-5	CSAKALQGTNQPQHF	TGCAGTGCTAAGGCCCTACAGGGGACAAATCAGCCCCAGCATTTT
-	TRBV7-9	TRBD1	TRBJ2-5	CASSPRGGQGMLETQYF	TGTGCCAGCAGCCCCCGTGGCGGACAGGGAATGTTGGAGACCCAGTACTTC
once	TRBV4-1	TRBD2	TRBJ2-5	CASSPGLAGPTGAWETQYF	TGCGCCAGCAGCCCAGGACTAGCGGGGCCAACAGGGGCGTGGGAGACCCAGTACTTC
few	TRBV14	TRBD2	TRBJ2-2	CASSQGFSGRTPTPGELFF	TGTGCCAGCAGCCAAGGATTTAGCGGGCGTACCCCGACCCCGGGGGAGCTGTTTTTT
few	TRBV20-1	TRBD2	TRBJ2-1	CSADGTSGPYNEQFF	TGCAGTGCAGACGGGACTAGCGGACCCTACAATGAGCAGTTCTTC
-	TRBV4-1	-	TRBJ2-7	CASSGVSGMTSVGNPYEQYF	TGCGCCAGCAGCGGAGTCTCGGGGATGACGTCGGTTGGGAACCCCTACGAGCAGTACTTC
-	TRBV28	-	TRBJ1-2	CASSLRDRSPYGYTF	TGTGCCAGCAGTTTACGGGACCGGTCTCCCTATGGCTACACCTTC
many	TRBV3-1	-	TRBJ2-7	CASSQVNEQYF	TGTGCCAGCAGCCAAGTGAACGAGCAGTACTTC
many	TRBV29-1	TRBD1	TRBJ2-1	CSARPGQGKNEQFF	TGCAGCGCCAGACCGGGACAGGGTAAGAATGAGCAGTTCTTC
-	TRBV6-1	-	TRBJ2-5	CASSEDGGGSGSQYF	TGTGCCAGCAGTGAAGATGGGGGGGGCTCGGGGTCCCAGTACTTC
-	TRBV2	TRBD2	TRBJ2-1	CASSEWAPGGGGLNEQFF	TGTGCCAGCAGTGAATGGGCGCCCGGAGGCGGGGGGTTGAATGAGCAGTTCTTC